A selection of T cell receptor beta chains follows, all from one sample in a study of cytomegalovirus exposure and HLA in healthy donors. The data were produced by immunoSEQ multiplex PCR, yet TCRdb's version contains in-frame clones alone and is incomplete. This sample has approximately 160,000 clones, with 75% to 90% found just once. Specimen: PBMCs. The receptors were sampled from a woman aged 50 to 60 in good health and CMV-seropositive. Both conserved end residues are part of each CDR3. D genes are given only for firm matches. The size field is filled for only some rows; it gives once, few, many or a size class.

v_call	d_call	clone_size	j_call	cdr3_aa	cdr3_nt
TRBV5-1	TRBD1	-	TRBJ1-4	CASSFQPTGGNEKLFF	TGCGCCAGCAGTTTCCAGCCGACAGGGGGTAATGAAAAACTGTTTTTT
TRBV9	TRBD1	once	TRBJ2-7	CASSLEPDRGQYF	TGTGCCAGCAGCCTGGAGCCGGACAGGGGACAGTACTTC
TRBV7-9	-	-	TRBJ2-7	CSSSLDIHEQYF	TGTTCCAGCAGCTTAGATATCCACGAGCAGTACTTC
TRBV10-3	-	-	TRBJ1-1	CAISGKGGTEAFF	TGTGCCATCAGTGGTAAAGGGGGCACTGAAGCTTTCTTT
TRBV28	TRBD1	-	TRBJ1-2	CASNREGQSYGYTF	TGTGCCAGCAACCGGGAGGGACAGAGTTATGGCTACACCTTC
TRBV4-2	TRBD1	few	TRBJ1-5	CASSQGQGEGNQPQHF	TGTGCCAGCAGCCAAGGACAGGGGGAAGGCAATCAGCCCCAGCATTTT
TRBV9	TRBD2	-	TRBJ2-5	CASSVQGGVEETQYF	TGTGCCAGCAGCGTACAGGGAGGGGTGGAGGAGACCCAGTACTTC
TRBV5-1	TRBD1	-	TRBJ2-3	CASSPGQGSGTDTQYF	TGCGCCAGCAGCCCCGGACAGGGGAGTGGGACAGATACGCAGTATTTT
TRBV5-1	-	-	TRBJ2-3	CASSLGGRSSTDTQYF	TGCGCCAGCAGCTTGGGTGGGCGATCTAGCACAGATACGCAGTATTTT
TRBV14	TRBD1	-	TRBJ1-1	CASSQDQGAGTEAFF	TGTGCCAGCAGCCAAGATCAGGGGGCAGGTACTGAAGCTTTCTTT
TRBV28	TRBD2	-	TRBJ2-7	CASSFRGDYEQYF	TGTGCCAGCAGTTTCCGGGGGGACTATGAGCAGTACTTC
TRBV7-2	-	-	TRBJ2-7	CASSLRSGASYEQYF	TGTGCCAGCAGCTTAAGGAGCGGAGCCTCTTACGAGCAGTACTTC
TRBV7-2	-	once	TRBJ1-5	CASSLAAGNQPQHF	TGTGCCAGCAGCTTAGCGGCGGGGAATCAGCCCCAGCATTTT
TRBV19	-	-	TRBJ1-5	CASSIGGALGEPQHF	TGTGCCAGTAGTATCGGGGGTGCCCTAGGGGAGCCCCAGCATTTT